The 7 T cell receptor beta chains below come from one sample, sequenced in a study of blood T cell repertoires in COVID-19. Profiled with immunoSEQ multiplex PCR; TCRdb holds only in-frame clones, not every one. The table lists under 200,000 clones, roughly 84% of them singletons. Sequenced: peripheral blood. These receptors were collected from a human donor with acute or convalescent COVID-19. The donor label of this sample is uncertain.

The CDR3 coding sequence is TGCGCCAGCAGTGAGGGAGGCGGGGGAGATACGCAGTATTTT. Protein sequence: CASSEGGGGDTQYF. The genes are TRBV10-1 and TRBJ2-3; TRBD2 matches 7 bases. Germline V gives CDR1 WNHNN, CDR2 SYGVQD (reference sequence). After removal of 2 bases from V and 5 bases from J, the junction contained 4 bases not matched to a gene. The CDR3 sequence is 14 residues long.

Here the CDR3 DNA reads TGTGCCACCGCCCCGGGGGTGTTAGAAAAACTGTTTTTT. Its translation: CATAPGVLEKLFF. This sequence joins TRBV10-3 and TRBJ1-4, with D possibly matching TRBD1 (5 bases). Germline CDR1 is ENHRY and CDR2 is SYGVKD. V shed 10 bases and J shed 8 bases, with 17 bases lying between them. The CDR3 contains 13 residues.

The chain joins TRBV7-2 to TRBJ2-1; D may be TRBD2 (5 bases). CDR1 is SGHTA and CDR2 is FQGNSA in the germline V gene. This CDR3 has 15 residues. The V end was cut by 2 bases, the J end by 0 bases, with 8 bases between. CDR3 nucleotide sequence: TGTGCCAGCAGCTTAAGGAGGAGCTCCTACAATGAGCAGTTCTTC. Translated: CASSLRRSSYNEQFF.

The CDR3 DNA reads TGTGCCCCGGGTGGCAATCATGAGCAGTTCTTC. Translating it yields CAPGGNHEQFF. The genes are TRBV2 and TRBJ2-1, with D hard to call. CDR3 size: 11 residues. V lost 11 bases and J lost 8, with 13 bases in between. Germline V gene data show CDR1 as SNHLY and CDR2 as FYNNEI.

This clone was recorded only once. This rearrangement joins TRBV11-2 to TRBJ2-7; 9 nucleotides agree with TRBD2. This CDR3 comprises 16 residues. Unmatched junction bases numbered 14, after V lost 5 bases and J lost 6 bases. In germline, CDR1 is SGHAT, CDR2 FQNNGV. The CDR3 nucleotides are TGTGCCAGCAGCCTTCTAGGTGGTAGCGGGAGTCGCGAGCAGTACTTC. This sequence encodes CASSLLGGSGSREQYF.

This chain uses TRBV27 with TRBJ1-2; D possibly corresponds to TRBD1 (6 bases). V dropped 5 bases and J dropped 4 bases, with 17 bases sitting between them. The CDR3 extends over 15 amino acids. CDR1 is MNHEY, CDR2 SMNVEV, per germline (reference sequence). The CDR3 loop reads CASSLSSRGRYGYTF. Written as DNA, the CDR3 is TGTGCCAGCAGTCTCTCCTCCAGGGGCCGCTATGGCTACACCTTC.

The chain combines TRBV10-3 with TRBJ2-7, with 12 bases aligning to TRBD2. This CDR3 has 16 amino acids. V was pared by 3 bases and J by 4 bases, with 7 bases of the junction left unmatched. Germline CDR1 is ENHRY and CDR2 is SYGVKD. The chain's CDR3 is CAISEWTSGNPYEQYF. The DNA for the CDR3 is TGTGCCATCAGTGAATGGACTAGCGGGAACCCGTACGAGCAGTACTTC.